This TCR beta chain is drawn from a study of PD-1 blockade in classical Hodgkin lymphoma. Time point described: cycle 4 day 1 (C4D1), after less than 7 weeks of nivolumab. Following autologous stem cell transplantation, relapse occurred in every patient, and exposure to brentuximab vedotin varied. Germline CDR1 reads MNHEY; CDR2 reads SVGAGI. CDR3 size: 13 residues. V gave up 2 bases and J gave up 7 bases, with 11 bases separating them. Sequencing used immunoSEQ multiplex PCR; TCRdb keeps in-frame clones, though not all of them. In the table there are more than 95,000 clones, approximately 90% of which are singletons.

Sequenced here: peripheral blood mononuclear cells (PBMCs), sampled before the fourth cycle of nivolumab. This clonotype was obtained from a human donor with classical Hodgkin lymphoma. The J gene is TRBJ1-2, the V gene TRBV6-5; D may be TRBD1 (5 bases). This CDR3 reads CASSYGSRGGYTF. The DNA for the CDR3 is TGTGCCAGCAGTTACGGCAGTAGGGGTGGCTACACCTTC.